The clone carrying this TCR beta chain was seen more than once but under ten times. TCRdb used MiXCR to reprocess the RT-PCR reads, holding one entry per CDR3 protein. The table lists about a million distinct CDR3 sequences, about 20% of them singletons, with roughly 6% in the top ten. The record originates from a study of patients and donors after allogeneic stem cell transplantation. Sample: blood, either unsorted or a sorted T cell fraction (not recorded which). The TCR originated in a human donor who was either an allogeneic HSCT recipient or a stem cell or donor lymphocyte infusion donor (not recorded which). It is not recorded whose cells these are; they may come from a transplant donor.

Written as DNA, the CDR3 is TGTGCCAGCAGTTTTAAACGCGGGAGGGCGGGAACCGGGGAGCTGTTTTTT. It encodes CASSFKRGRAGTGELFF. This chain uses TRBV12-3 or TRBV12-4 with TRBJ2-2; 9 nucleotides align to TRBD2. The CDR3 is made up of 17 amino acids. J was trimmed by 5 bases and V by 3 bases; bases with no gene match: 10.